This T cell receptor (beta chain) was profiled in a study of control samples from healthy donors and cancer patients. Measured with immunoSEQ multiplex PCR; TCRdb has only the in-frame clones, and not every one. The sample has about 150,000 clones; roughly 92% are singletons. Sequenced input: blood. The sequence was obtained from a woman aged 18-35 years in good health.

The CDR3 region is CASSLRTGGNTIYF. In DNA form, the CDR3 reads TGTGCCAGCAGCCTTCGGACAGGGGGAAACACCATATATTTT. This rearrangement joins TRBV6-5 to TRBJ1-3; 8 bases fit TRBD1. Germline V CDR1 and CDR2: MNHEY, SVGAGI. This CDR3 comprises 14 residues. V gave up 6 bases and J gave up 4 bases; unmatched junction bases: 5.